This TCR beta chain was observed in a study of molecular identifiers for immune sequencing clone quantification (dated 2018 in TCRdb). Regarding the research as a whole: For a replicate experiment, RNA from around 20,000 or 100,000 naive CD8 T cells was divided into five aliquots, of which four were sequenced. This methods study used CD8 T cells to benchmark TCR RNA copy counting and molecular-identifier clustering-based TCR repertoire sequencing (MIDCIRS). What the research found in general, with its limitations: The naive libraries included spiked-in Jurkat TCR RNA (about 9 copies' worth), and this Jurkat TCR RNA is not part of the donor repertoire. Modeling indicated around 2.7 TCR RNA copies recovered per cell, compared with 9 to 10 by digital PCR, which implies a capture efficiency of 25% to 35%. Clones above 20 RNA copies held over 97% of molecules in CMV-specific effector cells but under 1% in naive cells. When barcode sub-clustering was left out, chimeric consensus sequences inflated TCR diversity, with chimeras reaching as high as 47%. Even against a background of about a million naive CD8 T cells, spiked-in Jurkat TCR RNA amounting to a single cell's worth was reported to be detectable. Highly expanded clone sizes could be underestimated because identical TCR molecules may share a barcode.

Libraries of naive CD8 T cells were built from anywhere between about 20,000 and 1,000,000 sorted cells, with 10%, 30% or 50% of the purified RNA used. On a BD FACSAria II, naive CD8 T cells were FACS-sorted as CD8+CD4-CCR7+CD45RA+ and collected into RLT Plus buffer. To test detection sensitivity, Jurkat RNA equal to about nine TCR copies was added to samples of roughly 18,000-1,000,000 naive CD8 T cells. Enrichment of CD8 T cells was performed with RosetteSep CD8+ T Cell Enrichment Cocktail and Ficoll-Paque, after which ACK red cell lysis was carried out. The library was built by means of PCR. Sequencing was carried out with a NextSeq 500. Bulk TCR libraries were generated as previously described, with the TCR primers listed in Table S5 used. Total RNA was purified with the Qiagen AllPrep DNA/RNA kit. Before analysis, reads from multiple sequencing runs of the same library were pooled. The original pipeline was this. Only reads with exact TCR constant sequence were kept, trimmed to 150 nt, and grouped by their 12-nt molecular barcodes. Within each barcode group, reads were sub-clustered at a 15% Levenshtein threshold, and quality-weighted consensus sequences were built per RNA molecule. Non-functional sequences were filtered out, along with any lower-count sequence sitting one edit away from another sequence. On the basis of fitting two negative binomial distributions, barcode sub-clusters with fewer than 20% of the maximum read count were discarded. The public reads were run again by TCRdb, first through fastp at Q25 and then through MiXCR, and only productive beta chains were kept. Rows are unified per CDR3 protein, each entry keeping the most common DNA and genes. TCRdb's processing, not the authors' own work, is the source of the V and J calls. The sample profile shows around 100,000 distinct CDR3 sequences; under 40% of them were found once. The ten largest make up about 9.1% of the sample.

Of note for this clonotype: It lacks a known antigen. A read error may account for a junction end that differs from germline.

The germline V gene encodes CDR1 MDHEN and CDR2 SYDVKM. Its CDR3 holds 15 amino acids, cysteine through phenylalanine. Of the read, only the CDR3 DNA is kept; its 45 bases are in frame from base 1. The sample consisted of naive CD8+ T cells from blood, with Jurkat cell RNA spiked in. Reading the label with the study, this specimen's cell subset or site is: FACS-sorted CD8+CD4-CCR7+CD45RA+ naive T cells. This TCR derives from a human donor in good health. Some libraries in this study had Jurkat cell RNA spiked in. The rearrangement joined TRBV28 to TRBJ2-7; tentative D gene TRBD2, with 5 bases matching. The DNA sequence is as follows: TGTGCCAGCACCTCCCATGAGGACTTCTCCTACGAGCTGTACTTC. The resulting protein is CASTSHEDFSYELYF.